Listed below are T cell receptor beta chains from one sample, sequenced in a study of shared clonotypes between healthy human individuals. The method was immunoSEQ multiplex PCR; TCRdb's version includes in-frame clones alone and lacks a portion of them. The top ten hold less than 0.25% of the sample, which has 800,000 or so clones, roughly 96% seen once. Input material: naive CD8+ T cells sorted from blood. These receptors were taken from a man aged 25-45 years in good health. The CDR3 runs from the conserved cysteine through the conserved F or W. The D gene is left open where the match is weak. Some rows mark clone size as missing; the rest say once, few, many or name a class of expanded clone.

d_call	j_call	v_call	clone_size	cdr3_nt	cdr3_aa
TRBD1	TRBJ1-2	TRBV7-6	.	TGTGCCAGCAGTGCCGGGACAGGGGGTGCCTATGGCTACACCTTC	CASSAGTGGAYGYTF
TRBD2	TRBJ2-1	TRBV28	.	TGTGCCAGCTTGAAGCGGGAGCGGGTTAATGAGCAGTTCTTC	CASLKRERVNEQFF
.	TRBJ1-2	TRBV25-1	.	TGTGCCAGCAGTGACCGGGACCGGGATCTTTTCTATGGCTACACCTTC	CASSDRDRDLFYGYTF
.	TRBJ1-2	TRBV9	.	TGTGCCAGCAGCGAACAGGACAGCGCCTATGGCTACACCTTC	CASSEQDSAYGYTF
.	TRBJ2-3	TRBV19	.	TGTGCCAGTAGTATACAGGGTTCTGTCGGGGATACGCAGTATTTT	CASSIQGSVGDTQYF
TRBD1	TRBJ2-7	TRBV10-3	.	TGTGCCATCAGTTCCGGACAGGGGGTCTCCTACGAGCAGTACTTC	CAISSGQGVSYEQYF
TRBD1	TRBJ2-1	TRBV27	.	TGTGCCAGCAGTCCTGGGACAGGGGGCCGCAATGAGCAGTTCTTC	CASSPGTGGRNEQFF
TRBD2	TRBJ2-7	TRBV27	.	TGTGCCAGCAGTACCGTTAGCGGGATAACCGACGAGCAGTACTTC	CASSTVSGITDEQYF
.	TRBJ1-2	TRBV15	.	TGTGCCACCAGCAGGGAGGCGACCCCAACCTATGGCTACACCTTC	CATSREATPTYGYTF
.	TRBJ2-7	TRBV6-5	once	TGTGCCAGCAGTTACGTAGGGAGCGCCTACGAGCAGTACTTC	CASSYVGSAYEQYF
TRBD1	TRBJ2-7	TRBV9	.	TGTGCCAGCGGGACAGGGAACGAGCAGTACTTC	CASGTGNEQYF
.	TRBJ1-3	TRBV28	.	TGTGCCAGCAGTCCCTATACGAACTCTGGAAACACCATATATTTT	CASSPYTNSGNTIYF
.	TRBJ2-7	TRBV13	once	TGTGCCAGCAGCTTACTTGCGGATCCCTACGAGCAGTACTTC	CASSLLADPYEQYF
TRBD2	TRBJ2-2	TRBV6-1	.	TGTGCCAGCTCTATCGGGACTAGCTCCGGGGAGCTGTTTTTT	CASSIGTSSGELFF
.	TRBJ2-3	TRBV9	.	TGTGCCAGCAGCGGCGACGGGGGGCCGGTAGATACGCAGTATTTT	CASSGDGGPVDTQYF
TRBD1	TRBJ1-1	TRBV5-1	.	TGCGCCAGCAGCTCCGGACAGGGAGTTTCTCACACTGAAGCTTTCTTT	CASSSGQGVSHTEAFF
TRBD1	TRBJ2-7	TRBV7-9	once	TGTGCCAGCAGCCTTATGGACAGGGCTGGGGAGCAGTACTTC	CASSLMDRAGEQYF
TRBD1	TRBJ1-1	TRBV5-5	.	TGTGCCAGCAGCCCAGGGGGCCCTGAAGCTTTCTTT	CASSPGGPEAFF
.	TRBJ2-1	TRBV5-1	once	TGCGCCAGCACCGTGGGGGTGAGCTCCTACAATGAGCAGTTCTTC	CASTVGVSSYNEQFF
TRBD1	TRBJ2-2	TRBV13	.	TGTGCCAGCAGCTTCGCCCGAGGGACAGGGCATAACACCGGGGAGCTGTTTTTT	CASSFARGTGHNTGELFF
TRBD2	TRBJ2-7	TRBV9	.	TGTGCCAGCAGCGTAGAGGGTAGCGGGACCCCCTACGAGCAGTACTTC	CASSVEGSGTPYEQYF
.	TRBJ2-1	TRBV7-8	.	TGTGCCAGCAGCTTAGCCTCGCTATCCGATGAGCAGTTCTTC	CASSLASLSDEQFF
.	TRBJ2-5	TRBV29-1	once	TGCAGCGCCGTGGGGAACCAAGAGACCCAGTACTTC	CSAVGNQETQYF
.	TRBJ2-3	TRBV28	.	TGTGCCACAGCGGACCTCACAGATACGCAGTATTTT	CATADLTDTQYF
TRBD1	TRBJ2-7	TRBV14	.	TGTGCCAGCAGCCCGCGGACAGGGGGCTCCTACGAGCAGTACTTC	CASSPRTGGSYEQYF
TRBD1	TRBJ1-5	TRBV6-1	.	TGTGCCAGCGGACCGGACAGGGGTGAGCCCCAGCATTTT	CASGPDRGEPQHF
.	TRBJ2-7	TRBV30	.	TGTGCCTGGATTAGGCTAGCCGGGTACGAGCAGTACTTC	CAWIRLAGYEQYF
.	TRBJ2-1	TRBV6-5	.	TGTGCCAGCAGTCCCACCTTAGCGGTGAATGAGCAGTTCTTC	CASSPTLAVNEQFF
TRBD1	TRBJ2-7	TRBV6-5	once	TGTGCCAGCAGTCTGACAGGGGGTCACGAGCAGTACTTC	CASSLTGGHEQYF
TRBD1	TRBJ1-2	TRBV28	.	TGTGCCAGCAGGGGACAGGGGGAGTATGGCTACACCTTC	CASRGQGEYGYTF
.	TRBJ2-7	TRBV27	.	TGTGCCAGCAGTTTTAAGGCACCTTGGGGGACGACCTACGAGCAGTACTTC	CASSFKAPWGTTYEQYF
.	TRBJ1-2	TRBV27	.	TGTGCCAGTACTGGGGGCGGGGGTGGCTACACCTTC	CASTGGGGGYTF
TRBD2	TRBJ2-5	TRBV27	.	TGTGCCAGCAGTTTAAGTGGACTAGCGGGAGAGACCCAGTACTTC	CASSLSGLAGETQYF
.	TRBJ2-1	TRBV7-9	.	TGTGCCAGCAGCTGGGTTCTTGAGCAGTTCTTC	CASSWVLEQFF
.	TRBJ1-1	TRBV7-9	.	TGTGCCAGCATTCTAGGGGCAGAAACTGAAGCTTTCTTT	CASILGAETEAFF
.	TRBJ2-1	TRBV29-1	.	TGCAGCGTTGATGGGCAGCGGGCCTACAATGAGCAGTTCTTC	CSVDGQRAYNEQFF
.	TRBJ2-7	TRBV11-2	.	TGTGCCAGCAGCTCCGTCGGGGGGCGATACGAGCAGTACTTC	CASSSVGGRYEQYF
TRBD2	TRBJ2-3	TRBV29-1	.	TGCAGCGTTGCTGGGGGACTAGCGGGAGGTTCAGATACGCAGTATTTT	CSVAGGLAGGSDTQYF
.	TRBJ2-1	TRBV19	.	TGTGCCAGTAGCCGAGTACAGGGAAATGAGCAGTTCTTC	CASSRVQGNEQFF
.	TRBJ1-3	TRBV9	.	TGTGCCAGCAGCGTAGATGGAAACACCATATATTTT	CASSVDGNTIYF
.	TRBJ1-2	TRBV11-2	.	TGTGCCAGCAGCTTAAACAACTATGGCTACACCTTC	CASSLNNYGYTF
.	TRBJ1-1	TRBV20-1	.	TGCAGTGCCACCCCAGGGACTGAAGCTTTCTTT	CSATPGTEAFF
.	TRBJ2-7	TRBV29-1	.	TGCAGCGTTGAAGATAGGAAGCCTGGCGAGCAGTACTTC	CSVEDRKPGEQYF
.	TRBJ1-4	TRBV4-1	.	TGCGCCAGCAGCCAAGAAGGGGCAGCTAATGAAAAACTGTTTTTT	CASSQEGAANEKLFF
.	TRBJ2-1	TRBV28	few	TGTGCCAGCAGTTTGGCCAATGAGCAGTTCTTC	CASSLANEQFF
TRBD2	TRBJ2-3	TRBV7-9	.	TGTGCCAGCAGCCAAATAGCGGGAAAGAGCACAGATACGCAGTATTTT	CASSQIAGKSTDTQYF
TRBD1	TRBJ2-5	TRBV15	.	TGTGCCACCAGGACAGGGGCGGGCGAGACCCAGTACTTC	CATRTGAGETQYF
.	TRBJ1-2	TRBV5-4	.	TGTGCCAGCAGCTTTGGGGAATTTAGCTATGGCTACACCTTC	CASSFGEFSYGYTF
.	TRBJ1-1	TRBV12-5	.	TGTGCTAGTGGTTTGGGACCAGGGGTCGGAGTGAACACTGAAGCTTTCTTT	CASGLGPGVGVNTEAFF
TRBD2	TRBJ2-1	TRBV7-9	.	TGTGCCAGCAGCATACGGACTAGCGGGAGTTTGAGTGAGCAGTTCTTC	CASSIRTSGSLSEQFF
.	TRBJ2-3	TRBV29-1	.	TGCAGCGTTGAAGGCCGTCAGGATGTGAGCACAGATACGCAGTATTTT	CSVEGRQDVSTDTQYF
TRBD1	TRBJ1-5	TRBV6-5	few	TGTGCCAGCAGTTTCGGACAGGCGGTTCAGCCCCAGCATTTT	CASSFGQAVQPQHF
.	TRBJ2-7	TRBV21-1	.	TGTGCCCCTAGGAGGGTTCCCTCCTACGAGCAGTACTTC	CAPRRVPSYEQYF
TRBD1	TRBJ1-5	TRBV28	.	TGTGCCAGCACTTTCAGTCCGGGACAGGGGATCAATCAGCCCCAGCATTTT	CASTFSPGQGINQPQHF